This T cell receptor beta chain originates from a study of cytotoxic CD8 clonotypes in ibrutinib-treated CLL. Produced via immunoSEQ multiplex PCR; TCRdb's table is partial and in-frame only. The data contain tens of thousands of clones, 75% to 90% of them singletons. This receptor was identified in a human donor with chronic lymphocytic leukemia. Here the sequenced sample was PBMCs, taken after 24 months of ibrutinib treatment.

The CDR3 protein is CASSSGGPYTEAFF. CDR3 nucleotide sequence: TGTGCCAGCAGCTCAGGGGGCCCCTACACTGAAGCTTTCTTT. The chain uses TRBV7-2 and TRBJ1-1; 8 nucleotides line up with TRBD1. From germline, CDR1 is SGHTA and CDR2 FQGNSA. V shed 4 bases and J 3 bases; nucleotides not matched to a gene: 4. There are 14 residues in the CDR3.